This TCR beta chain was observed in a study of CD8 T cells in ankylosing spondylitis. In this sample, this clonotype turned up many times. TCRdb independently ran MiXCR on the 5' RACE reads; one entry per CDR3 protein. The sample includes 200,000 to 250,000 distinct CDR3 sequences, approximately 11% of them seen just once. The sequence was obtained from a male donor with ankylosing spondylitis or in good health (not recorded which). The specimen was blood, either unsorted or a sorted T cell fraction (not recorded which).

The DNA for the CDR3 is TGTGCCAGCAGCCCGATAAGGACAGGGGGCCTTCGGGAGACCCAGTACTTC. This codes for CASSPIRTGGLRETQYF. The chain employs TRBV7-7 and TRBJ2-5; 11 bases are a match to TRBD1. V shed 5 bases and J 5 bases; nucleotides not matched to a gene: 13. The CDR3 runs to 17 residues. CDR1 and CDR2 (germline): SSHAT, FNYEAQ (reference sequence).